The 7 T cell receptor beta chains in this list originate from one sample, sequenced in a study of T-cell reconstitution after alpha-beta-depleted transplantation in children. For TCRbeta, the library was prepared with unique molecular identifiers. In TCRdb, the PCR reads were re-called with MiXCR into one record per CDR3 protein. The table has about 100,000 distinct CDR3 sequences, about 5.6% seen once. The sample was PBMCs, mostly from graft donor cells, taken 60 days after TCRalphabeta/CD19-depleted stem cell transplant. All receptors come from a female patient aged 2-9 years who had a stem cell transplant for Fanconi anemia, so the T cells may come from the graft donor.

This clonotype was seen repeatedly, ten times or more. This sequence joins TRBV20-1 and TRBJ2-7; TRBD1 matches 7 bases. Germline CDR1 and CDR2: DFQATT and SNEGSKA (reference sequence). Trimming cost V 5 bases and J 3 bases; bases outside gene matches: 10. The CDR3 has 14 residues. This CDR3 is CSAGYTQGNYEQYF. The CDR3 DNA reads TGCAGTGCTGGATACACACAGGGGAACTACGAGCAGTACTTC.

This clonotype was counted many times. The V gene is TRBV3-1, the J gene TRBJ2-1; D ambiguous. Germline loops: CDR1 LGHDT, CDR2 YNNKEL (reference sequence). This CDR3 is built from 12 residues. Trimming shortened V by 4 bases and J by 3 bases, and 4 bases separated the two germline ends. CDR3 coding DNA: TGTGCCAGCAGCCGGGACTACAATGAGCAGTTCTTC. The encoded protein is CASSRDYNEQFF.

This clonotype was observed many times. The chain links TRBV5-1 to TRBJ2-4, with D maybe TRBD1 (6 bases). Trimming took 0 bases from V and 2 from J, leaving 12 bases between them. There are 16 residues in the CDR3. Germline values: CDR1 SGHRS, CDR2 YFSETQ. The CDR3 region has the DNA TGCGCCAGCAGCTTGGCTAACCAGGGGTCCAAAAACATTCAGTACTTC. Its protein is CASSLANQGSKNIQYF.

This clonotype was seen ten or more times. CDR3 residues: CASKHVSSGNNEQFF. The CDR3 DNA reads TGCGCCAGCAAGCACGTCTCTAGCGGGAACAATGAGCAGTTCTTC. V usage is TRBV5-1 and J usage is TRBJ2-1; TRBD2 matches at 9 bases. Germline values: CDR1 SGHRS, CDR2 YFSETQ. This CDR3 is 15 amino acids long. V was pared by 6 bases and J by 5 bases, with 9 bases of the junction left unmatched.

This clonotype showed up many times. The genes are TRBV27 and TRBJ2-7, with D tentatively TRBD1 (6 bases). This CDR3 has 13 amino acids. V was cut by 6 bases and J by 1 base, with 10 bases left in between. The germline V gene encodes CDR1 MNHEY and CDR2 SMNVEV (reference sequence). CDR3 sequence (DNA): TGTGCCAGCAGCTATACAGGGTCCTACGAGCAGTACTTC. It translates to CASSYTGSYEQYF.

In its sample, this clonotype was seen many times. The rearrangement uses TRBV6-5 and TRBJ2-7, with D possibly being TRBD1 (6 bases). V lost 0 bases, J lost 3 bases, and 12 bases lay in between. The CDR3 covers 15 residues. Germline lookup yields CDR1 MNHEY and CDR2 SVGAGI. CDR3 amino acids: CASSYSHRVSYEQYF. The CDR3 DNA follows: TGTGCCAGCAGTTACTCCCACAGGGTGAGCTACGAGCAGTACTTC.

This chain joins TRBV24-1 and TRBJ2-2; 7 bases align to TRBD2. CDR3 length: 16 amino acids. Germline CDR1 KGHDR, CDR2 SFDVKD. V was clipped by 4 bases and J by 5 bases; unmatched bases: 9. The CDR3, as DNA: TGTGCCACCAGTGACCCCGGGACTACCGTAACCGGGGAGCTGTTTTTT. The encoded protein is CATSDPGTTVTGELFF.